These 11 T cell receptor beta chains originate from one sample sequenced in a study of blood T cell repertoires in COVID-19. Only in-frame clones appear in the TCRdb table, and some are missing; sequencing was by immunoSEQ multiplex PCR. The sample includes approximately 250,000 clones, 75% to 95% of them seen just once. The sample was PBMCs or T cells enriched from blood (not recorded which). The origin of the receptors is a man aged 40-50 years who had been exposed to COVID-19.

V and J are TRBV27 and TRBJ2-2; D remains ambiguous. The CDR3 sequence is 12 residues long. CDR1 and CDR2 (germline): MNHEY, SMNVEV (reference sequence). V lost 3 bases, J lost 5 bases, and 4 bases lay in between. In nucleotides, the CDR3 is TGTGCCAGCAGTTTGTCGACCGGGGAGCTGTTTTTT. This gives the protein CASSLSTGELFF.

The chain has TRBV5-6 and TRBJ1-6; D gene unclear. The CDR3 runs 16 residues. Looked up from germline, CDR1 is SGHDT and CDR2 is YYEEEE. V was cut by 2 bases and J by 14 bases, with 23 bases left in between. CDR3 sequence (DNA): TGTGCCAGCAGCTTCGGGAGCCTCCTTTATGATGGAGCCCTCCACTTT. It codes for CASSFGSLLYDGALHF.

This clone was observed a few times. The rearrangement links TRBV5-4 to TRBJ2-2; 10 bases line up with TRBD1. J was trimmed by 3 bases and V by 4 bases; bases with no gene match: 3. The CDR3 covers 15 residues. Germline lookup yields CDR1 SGHNT and CDR2 YYREEE (reference sequence). The CDR3 sequence: CASSMGQGYTGELFF. The CDR3 nucleotides read TGTGCCAGCAGCATGGGACAGGGGTACACCGGGGAGCTGTTTTTT. The whole variable domain, filled in from reference TRBV5-4 and TRBJ2-2, reads ETGVTQSPTHLIKTRGQQVTLRCSSQSGHNTVSWYQQALGQGPQFIFQYYREEENGRGNFPPRFSGLQFPNYSSELNVNALELDDSALYLCASSMGQGYTGELFFGEGSRLTVL.

The chain couples TRBV28 to TRBJ2-5; perhaps TRBD1 as D (5 bases). The CDR3 is 16 residues long. V was shortened by 5 bases and J by 3 bases, with 19 bases between the two germline ends. The germline CDR1 and CDR2 sequences are MDHEN and SYDVKM. The CDR3 bases are TGTGCCAGCAGTCACCGTTGGACACCAAATAAAGAGACCCAGTACTTC. Translation gives CASSHRWTPNKETQYF. Full variable domain (rest looked up from reference TRBV28 and TRBJ2-5): DVKVTQSSRYLVKRTGEKVFLECVQDMDHENMFWYRQDPGLGLRLIYFSYDVKMKEKGDIPEGYSVSREKKERFSLILESASTNQTSMYLCASSHRWTPNKETQYFGPGTRLLVL.

The chain carries TRBV5-4 and TRBJ2-5, with TRBD2 matching 9 bases. The germline V gene has CDR1 SGHNT and CDR2 YYREEE (reference sequence). The CDR3 has 15 residues. V dropped 3 bases and J dropped 4; count of bases not matched to a gene: 7. CDR3: CASSSLREGGETQYF. CDR3 sequence (DNA): TGTGCCAGCAGCTCCCTGCGGGAGGGCGGAGAGACCCAGTACTTC.

About this clone: The same CDR3 can be traced to other DNA sequences in this sample. The rearrangement links TRBV28 to TRBJ2-7, with TRBD1 matching 11 bases. V lost 6 bases and J lost 0; bases outside the gene matches: 1. Germline CDR1 reads MDHEN; CDR2 reads SYDVKM. This CDR3 comprises 14 residues. The CDR3 loop reads CASRGTGGSYEQYF. Written as DNA, the CDR3 is TGTGCCAGCAGAGGGACAGGGGGCTCCTACGAGCAGTACTTC.

The chain recombines TRBV6-5 with TRBJ1-3; 9 bases map to TRBD1. CDR1 is MNHEY and CDR2 is SVGAGI in the germline V gene. This CDR3 is built from 15 residues. V dropped 6 bases and J dropped 6; count of bases not matched to a gene: 9. This chain's CDR3 is CASSFGQGMKNTIYF. The CDR3 nucleotides are TGTGCCAGCAGCTTTGGACAGGGGATGAAAAACACCATATATTTT.

The V gene is TRBV9, the J gene TRBJ1-5, with TRBD1 matching over 9 bases. The CDR3 runs to 14 residues. Germline values: CDR1 SGDLS, CDR2 YYNGEE. V was pared by 4 bases and J by 4 bases, with 3 bases of the junction left unmatched. In DNA form, the CDR3 reads TGTGCCAGCAGCCCCGGACAGGGGAATCAGCCCCAGCATTTT. Its protein is CASSPGQGNQPQHF.

The V gene is TRBV11-3, the J gene TRBJ1-1; 9 bases are a match to TRBD1. CDR3 length equals 14 residues. Per germline, CDR1 SGHNT and CDR2 YENEEA. V lost 1 base to trimming and J lost 6 bases; unmatched junction nucleotides: 3. The CDR3 coding sequence is TGTGCCAGCAGCTTAGTACAGGGGGCCTCTGAAGCTTTCTTT. Its protein product is CASSLVQGASEAFF.

V and J are TRBV9 and TRBJ2-7; 7 nucleotides align to TRBD1. Germline CDR1 reads SGDLS; CDR2 reads YYNGEE. CDR3 length: 15 amino acids. The J segment lost 3 bases and the V segment lost 4 bases, leaving 10 bases of the junction unmatched. The CDR3 region has the DNA TGTGCCAGCAGCCCTCGACAGGGTGGTTTCTACGAGCAGTACTTC. Residues: CASSPRQGGFYEQYF.

This clone showed up just a few times. The chain uses TRBV28 and TRBJ2-7; TRBD1 matches 8 bases. The V segment lost 6 bases and the J segment 7 bases; nucleotides outside the gene matches: 8. This CDR3 region has 13 residues. CDR1 is MDHEN and CDR2 is SYDVKM in the germline V gene. The CDR3 nucleotides read TGTGCCAGCAGGTGGACAGGGAAAGGGGAGCAGTACTTC. It encodes CASRWTGKGEQYF.